The rows below give T cell receptor beta chains drawn from one sample of a study of shared T cell receptors in the human thymus. Assay: immunoSEQ multiplex PCR; the TCRdb copy retains only in-frame clones and omits some. The sample lists 700,000 or so clones, 70% to 90% occurring once. These data were also reused for a study on human thymus T cells.

The sample taken for sequencing was thymocytes. Receptors originate from a girl younger than two with a congenital heart defect. Each CDR3 is given with its conserved first and last residue. A D gene is named only where the DNA matches it firmly. A clone size is listed for some rows: how often the clone was seen (once, few, many), or a class if it is expanded.

TRBV7-9	TRBJ1-1	NA	once	CASTRDLEHQNTEAFF	TGTGCCAGCACCCGAGATTTGGAGCACCAGAACACTGAAGCTTTCTTT
TRBV4-2	TRBJ2-7	TRBD1	NA	CASSHGIPGQARTPSSYEQYF	TGTGCCAGCAGCCATGGAATTCCGGGACAGGCGCGAACCCCGAGCTCCTACGAGCAGTACTTC
TRBV2	TRBJ1-3	NA	NA	CASSGLSSSGNTIYF	TGTGCCAGCAGTGGTCTCTCTAGCTCTGGAAACACCATATATTTT
TRBV7-6	TRBJ1-3	NA	NA	CASSLGRPNTGTSLSGNTIYF	TGTGCCAGCAGCTTGGGAAGACCAAATACAGGGACCTCACTCTCTGGAAACACCATATATTTT
TRBV28	TRBJ1-1	NA	NA	CASRWSPVNTEAFF	TGTGCCAGCAGGTGGAGTCCGGTGAACACTGAAGCTTTCTTT
TRBV10-2	TRBJ1-5	NA	NA	CASSETGDNQPQHF	TGCGCCAGCAGTGAGACAGGTGACAATCAGCCCCAGCATTTT
TRBV10-2	TRBJ1-5	NA	NA	CASSEPGHGNQPQHF	TGCGCCAGCAGTGAGCCTGGACACGGTAATCAGCCCCAGCATTTT
TRBV29-1	TRBJ2-1	TRBD2	NA	CSVDLSRLAGGSGFYNEQFF	TGCAGCGTTGATCTTTCGAGACTAGCGGGGGGCTCAGGATTCTACAATGAGCAGTTCTTC
TRBV9	TRBJ2-3	TRBD2	NA	CASSVLAGGDTQYF	TGTGCCAGCAGCGTATTGGCGGGGGGAGATACGCAGTATTTT
TRBV27	TRBJ1-5	NA	NA	CASSSGVSNQPQHF	TGTGCCAGCAGTTCAGGGGTCAGCAATCAGCCCCAGCATTTT
TRBV5-1	TRBJ1-1	NA	NA	CASSLGLLVNTEAFF	TGCGCCAGCAGCCTAGGCCTATTGGTGAACACTGAAGCTTTCTTT
TRBV7-2	TRBJ1-2	NA	once	CASSVLGQSYGYTF	TGTGCCAGCAGCGTATTAGGACAGAGCTATGGCTACACCTTC
TRBV5-1	TRBJ2-3	TRBD1	NA	CASRPGGTGMSDTQYF	TGCGCCAGCAGGCCAGGAGGGACAGGGATGTCAGATACGCAGTATTTT